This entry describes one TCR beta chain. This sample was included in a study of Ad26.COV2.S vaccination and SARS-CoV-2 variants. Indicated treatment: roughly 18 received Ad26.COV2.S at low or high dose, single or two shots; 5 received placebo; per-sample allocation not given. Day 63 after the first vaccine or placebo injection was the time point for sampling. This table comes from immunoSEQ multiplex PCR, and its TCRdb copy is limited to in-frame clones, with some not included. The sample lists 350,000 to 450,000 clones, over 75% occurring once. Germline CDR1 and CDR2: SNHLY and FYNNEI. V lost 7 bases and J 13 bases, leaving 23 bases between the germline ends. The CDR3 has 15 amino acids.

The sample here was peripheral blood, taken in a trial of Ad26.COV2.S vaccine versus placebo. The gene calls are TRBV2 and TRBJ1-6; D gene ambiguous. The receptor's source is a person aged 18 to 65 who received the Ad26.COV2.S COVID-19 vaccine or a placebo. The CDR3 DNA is TGTGCCAGCACCCGCGACCGGGCCGAATCTCGTCCCCTCCACTTT. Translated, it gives CASTRDRAESRPLHF.